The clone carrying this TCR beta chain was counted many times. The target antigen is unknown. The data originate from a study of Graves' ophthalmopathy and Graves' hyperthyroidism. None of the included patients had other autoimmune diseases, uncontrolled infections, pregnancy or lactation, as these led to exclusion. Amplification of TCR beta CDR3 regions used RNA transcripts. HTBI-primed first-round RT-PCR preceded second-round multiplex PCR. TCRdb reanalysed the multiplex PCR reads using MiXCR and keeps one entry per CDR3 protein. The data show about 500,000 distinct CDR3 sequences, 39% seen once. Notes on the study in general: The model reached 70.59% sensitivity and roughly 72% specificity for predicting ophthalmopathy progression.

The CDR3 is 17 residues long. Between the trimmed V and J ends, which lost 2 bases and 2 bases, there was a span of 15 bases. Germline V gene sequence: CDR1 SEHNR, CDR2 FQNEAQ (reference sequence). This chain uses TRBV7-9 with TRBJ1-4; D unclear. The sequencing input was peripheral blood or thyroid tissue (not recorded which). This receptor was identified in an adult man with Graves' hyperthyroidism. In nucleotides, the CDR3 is TGTGCCAGCAGCTTAAGTCGCGTCGCGGGTACTAATGAAAAACTGTTTTTT. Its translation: CASSLSRVAGTNEKLFF.